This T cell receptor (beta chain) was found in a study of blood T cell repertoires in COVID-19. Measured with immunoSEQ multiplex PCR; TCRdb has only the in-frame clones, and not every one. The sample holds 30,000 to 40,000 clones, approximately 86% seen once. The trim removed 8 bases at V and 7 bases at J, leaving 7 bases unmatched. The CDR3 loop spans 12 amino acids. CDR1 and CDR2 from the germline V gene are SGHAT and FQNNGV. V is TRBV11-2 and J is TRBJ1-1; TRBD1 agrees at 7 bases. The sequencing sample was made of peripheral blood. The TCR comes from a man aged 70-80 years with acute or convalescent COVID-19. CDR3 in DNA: TGTGCCAGCCAGAGAGGGGGCCTTGAAGCTTTCTTT. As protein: CASQRGGLEAFF.